A single sample is the source of the 4 T cell receptor beta chains below, sequenced in a study of blood T cells in healthy people across ages. A second PCR, run for roughly 7 to 12 cycles, used a sample-barcoded 5' primer plus a J-beta primer mix. TCRdb passed the 5' RACE reads through MiXCR, listing each CDR3 protein once. This table has 600,000 to 1,000,000 distinct CDR3 sequences, roughly 25% appearing once. This same sample was also taken into another study, of T cells of mothers and their children.

The sequenced sample consisted of blood. These receptors all come from a boy aged 5-17 years in good health.

CDR3 region: CASSSTYHTDTQYF. Here the CDR3 DNA reads TGTGCCAGCAGCTCGACCTACCACACAGATACGCAGTATTTT. The chain couples TRBV5-6 to TRBJ2-3; D remains ambiguous. The CDR3 length is 14 residues. CDR1 is SGHDT, CDR2 YYEEEE, per germline. Between the trimmed V and J ends, which lost 3 bases and 2 bases, there was a span of 10 bases.

The V call is TRBV9, the J call TRBJ2-5, with a tentative D call TRBD1 (6 bases). The J call is doubtful: the DNA matches TRBJ2-7 better. The germline V gene has CDR1 SGDLS and CDR2 YYNGEE. This CDR3 is 15 amino acids long. The CDR3 DNA reads TGTGCCAGCAGCGCCGGACAGAACCCTTCCTACGAGCAGTACTTC. It translates to CASSAGQNPSYEQYF.

This clonotype showed up just a few times. The chain has TRBV6-1 and TRBJ2-7; D possibly corresponds to TRBD1 (5 bases). With 10 bases removed from V and 3 bases from J, the gap between germline ends came to 19 bases. In germline, CDR1 is MNHNS, CDR2 SASEGT. This CDR3 contains 14 residues. The CDR3 loop is CATLKGVVYYEQYF. The CDR3, as DNA: TGTGCCACCTTAAAAGGGGTGGTTTACTACGAGCAGTACTTC.

This clonotype was detected a few times. V usage is TRBV29-1 and J usage is TRBJ2-6; no clear D. CDR1 and CDR2 from the germline V gene are SQVTM and ANQGSEA. This CDR3 comprises 16 residues. V was cut by 0 bases and J by 1 base, with 10 bases left in between. The CDR3 nucleotides read TGCAGCGTTGAAGACCCCTTGGGATCTGGGGCCAACGTCCTGACTTTC. This sequence encodes CSVEDPLGSGANVLTF.